The clone carrying this TCR beta chain was detected ten times or more. Antigen unknown. Total RNA, at least 5.5 micrograms per sample, was extracted from PBMCs. This entry is derived from a study of blood T cells in healthy people across ages. Across the whole study: Per every two T cells, about one barcoded beta molecule was captured by template switching.

Germline V gives CDR1 SQVTM, CDR2 ANQGSEA. The length of the CDR3 is 12 residues. V was cut by 3 bases and J by 0 bases, with 6 bases left in between. Whole-study results and caveats: Correlation between TCR beta diversity and naive T cell percentage was strong.

Combining a sample-barcoded 5' primer with a J-beta primer mix, a second PCR ran for roughly 6 to 11 cycles. TCRdb re-analysed the 5' RACE reads in MiXCR, keeping a single row per CDR3 protein. This sample has 800,000 to 950,000 distinct CDR3 sequences, with almost 30% found just once. These same records also appear under a second study, on T cells of mothers and their children.

The sequencing input was blood. V and J are TRBV29-1 and TRBJ2-7; D unclear. The sequence derives from a woman aged 35 to 49 in good health. The CDR3 coding sequence is TGCAGCGTTGAGCACAGCTCCTACGAGCAGTACTTC. Protein sequence: CSVEHSSYEQYF.